What follows are 17 T cell receptor beta chains derived from one specimen sequenced in a study of blood T cell repertoires in COVID-19. Sequencing was performed with immunoSEQ multiplex PCR; in TCRdb, only in-frame clones are kept and a portion is missing. The repertoire holds 250,000 or so clones, with 70% to 90% as singletons. Sequences were obtained from peripheral blood. Every receptor here comes from a man between 18 and 29 years old with active or convalescent COVID-19.

This clone was picked up one time. This rearrangement joins TRBV6-6 to TRBJ2-5; 8 bases map to TRBD2. V was clipped by 5 bases and J by 2 bases; unmatched bases: 10. Germline CDR1 and CDR2: MNHNY and SVGAGI (reference sequence). The CDR3 has 16 amino acids. Written as DNA, the CDR3 is TGTGCCAGCAGTCCCGGGTTATTAGCGGGACAAGAGACCCAGTACTTC. Its protein is CASSPGLLAGQETQYF.

V gene TRBV6-1 combines with J gene TRBJ2-3; D might be TRBD1 (6 bases). The CDR3 is 12 residues long. Trimming stripped 3 bases from V and 9 bases from J, with 10 bases between. Germline-derived CDR1 and CDR2 are MNHNS and SASEGT. The CDR3 nucleotides are TGTGCCAGCAGTGACGACAGGAGGACGCAGTATTTT. Translation: CASSDDRRTQYF.

The chain combines TRBV19 with TRBJ1-5; D remains ambiguous. The CDR3 covers 15 residues. CDR1 LNHDA and CDR2 SQIVND come from the germline V gene (reference sequence). The V end lost 7 bases, the J end lost 0 bases, and 13 bases lay between the germline ends. CDR3 amino acids: CASITRPGSNQPQHF. Here the CDR3 DNA reads TGTGCCAGTATAACGCGTCCAGGTAGCAATCAGCCCCAGCATTTT.

The sample holds one count of this clone. J is TRBJ1-5 and V is TRBV19; possible D gene TRBD1, 6 bases. CDR3 size: 15 residues. CDR1 and CDR2 (germline): LNHDA, SQIVND (reference sequence). V was pared by 5 bases and J by 3 bases, with 14 bases between. The CDR3 nucleotides read TGTGCCAGTAGTCCGCAACAGGGACACAATCAGCCCCAGCATTTT. Amino acid sequence: CASSPQQGHNQPQHF.

This clone was observed once. This chain uses TRBV5-5 with TRBJ2-7, with 7 nucleotides matching TRBD2. The germline CDR1 and CDR2 sequences are SGHKS and YYEKEE (reference sequence). V lost 4 bases and J lost 6; bases outside the gene matches: 7. The length of the CDR3 is 13 residues. CDR3 nucleotide sequence: TGTGCCAGCAGCGTCATTGCGGGGGTCGAGCAGTACTTC. Protein product: CASSVIAGVEQYF.

The V gene is TRBV28, the J gene TRBJ2-7; 11 bases line up with TRBD2. Germline trimming cut 6 bases from V and 0 bases from J; bases unmatched to any gene: 22. In germline, CDR1 is MDHEN, CDR2 SYDVKM. The CDR3 covers 21 residues. CDR3 sequence (DNA): TGTGCCAGCAGCGATCCAAGCACGGGACTAGCGGACCCCGCGAGCTCCTACGAGCAGTACTTC. Its protein product is CASSDPSTGLADPASSYEQYF. The variable domain in full, completed from reference TRBV28 and TRBJ2-7, reads DVKVTQSSRYLVKRTGEKVFLECVQDMDHENMFWYRQDPGLGLRLIYFSYDVKMKEKGDIPEGYSVSREKKERFSLILESASTNQTSMYLCASSDPSTGLADPASSYEQYFGPGTRLTVT.

This clone came up a few times. The V call is TRBV27, the J call TRBJ2-7; 9 positions agree with TRBD2. The length of the CDR3 is 14 residues. CDR1 is MNHEY and CDR2 is SMNVEV in the germline V gene (reference sequence). The ends lost 6 bases at V and 6 bases at J; junction bases unmatched: 9. CDR3 loop: CASSSQGLAGEQYF. The DNA of the CDR3 is TGTGCCAGCAGCTCCCAGGGACTAGCAGGCGAGCAGTACTTC.

This chain links TRBV2 with TRBJ1-4, with TRBD1 matching 7 bases. The CDR3 runs 14 residues. Losses at the gene ends were 6 bases for V and 7 bases for J; bases not matched to a gene: 8. Germline V gives CDR1 SNHLY, CDR2 FYNNEI. In nucleotides, the CDR3 is TGTGCCAGCAGGGGTAGACAGGGTGTTGAAAAACTGTTTTTT. Protein sequence: CASRGRQGVEKLFF. The full variable domain, with the rest looked up from reference TRBV2 and TRBJ1-4, is EPEVTQTPSHQVTQMGQEVILRCVPISNHLYFYWYRQILGQKVEFLVSFYNNEISEKSEIFDDQFSVERPDGSNFTLKIRSTKLEDSAMYFCASRGRQGVEKLFFGSGTQLSVL.

The CDR3 DNA reads as TGTGCCAGCAGCCCCGGACTGATGAGCTCCTACGAGCAGTACTTC. Amino acids: CASSPGLMSSYEQYF. This chain connects TRBV9 to TRBJ2-7, with D possibly being TRBD2 (5 bases). The germline V gene encodes CDR1 SGDLS and CDR2 YYNGEE. This CDR3 region has 15 residues. The V end was cut by 4 bases, the J end by 0 bases, with 14 bases between. The full variable domain, completed using reference TRBV9 and TRBJ2-7, is DSGVTQTPKHLITATGQRVTLRCSPRSGDLSVYWYQQSLDQGLQFLIQYYNGEERAKGNILERFSAQQFPDLHSELNLSSLELGDSALYFCASSPGLMSSYEQYFGPGTRLTVT.

V and J are TRBV6-1 and TRBJ2-7, with TRBD1 as a possible D gene (6 bases). Germline CDR1 MNHNS, CDR2 SASEGT. Trimming took 2 bases from V and 3 from J, leaving 14 bases between them. CDR3 length: 15 residues. Here the CDR3 DNA reads TGTGCCAGCAGTGAATGGGGACAATCGATCTACGAGCAGTACTTC. Its protein product is CASSEWGQSIYEQYF.

The chain has TRBV29-1 and TRBJ1-5; D may be TRBD1 (5 bases). Germline lookup yields CDR1 SQVTM and CDR2 ANQGSEA. V lost 2 bases and J lost 2, with 10 bases in between. The CDR3 loop spans 14 amino acids. The CDR3 here is CSVELGGGNQPQHF. DNA of the CDR3: TGCAGCGTTGAACTGGGGGGAGGCAATCAGCCCCAGCATTTT.

The chain couples TRBV27 to TRBJ1-1; TRBD1 agrees at 8 bases. V dropped 7 bases and J dropped 0; count of bases not matched to a gene: 28. Germline values: CDR1 MNHEY, CDR2 SMNVEV (reference sequence). CDR3 length: 22 residues. Here the CDR3 reads CASTKTPWTGSLVRGMNTEAFF. The DNA for the CDR3 is TGTGCCAGCACTAAAACTCCCTGGACAGGGTCCTTGGTTAGGGGTATGAACACTGAAGCTTTCTTT.

This chain uses TRBV30 with TRBJ1-4; 8 bases match TRBD1. Germline CDR1 is GTSNPN and CDR2 is SVGIG (reference sequence). The CDR3 contains 15 residues. Trimming cost V 1 base and J 6 bases; bases outside gene matches: 7. The CDR3: CAWSAMDRAYEKLFF. The CDR3, as DNA: TGTGCCTGGAGTGCCATGGACAGGGCCTATGAAAAACTGTTTTTT.

The chain recombines TRBV6-6 with TRBJ1-2; D gene uncertain. The CDR3 is made up of 11 amino acids. Trimming took off 6 bases at V and 4 bases at J, with 6 bases between the two ends. CDR1 and CDR2 (germline): MNHNY, SVGAGI (reference sequence). The CDR3 protein is CASSLAYGYTF. The CDR3 DNA reads as TGTGCCAGCAGCCTAGCCTATGGCTACACCTTC.

The sample holds one count of this clone. This sequence joins TRBV25-1 and TRBJ1-1, with D possibly matching TRBD1 (5 bases). V was trimmed by 8 bases and J by 3 bases, leaving 13 bases between them. The germline gives CDR1 MGHDK, CDR2 SYGVNS. The CDR3 spans 13 residues. The CDR3 sequence: CASEPGGDTEAFF. The CDR3 nucleotides are TGTGCCAGCGAGCCCGGGGGGGACACTGAAGCTTTCTTT. Combining the CDR3 with reference TRBV25-1 and TRBJ1-1 gives the whole variable domain EADIYQTPRYLVIGTGKKITLECSQTMGHDKMYWYQQDPGMELHLIHYSYGVNSTEKGDLSSESTVSRIRTEHFPLTLESARPSHTSQYLCASEPGGDTEAFFGQGTRLTVV.

This chain connects TRBV5-1 to TRBJ1-4; TRBD1 aligns across 7 bases. CDR3 length: 15 residues. Germline V gene sequence: CDR1 SGHRS, CDR2 YFSETQ. With V trimmed by 0 bases and J by 7 bases, 6 bases remained unmatched. The CDR3 region is CASSLEEGAFEKLFF. The CDR3 coding sequence is TGCGCCAGCAGCTTGGAGGAGGGGGCGTTTGAAAAACTGTTTTTT.

The chain uses TRBV6-5 and TRBJ1-2; 12 bases are a match to TRBD1. The germline gives CDR1 MNHEY, CDR2 SVGAGI. Unmatched junction bases numbered 6, after V lost 6 bases and J lost 7 bases. This CDR3 has 14 residues. This CDR3 reads CASRKGTGGLGYTF. The CDR3 DNA follows: TGTGCCAGCAGGAAAGGGACAGGGGGCCTTGGCTACACCTTC.